The clone carrying this TCR beta chain was seen only once. Its target is unknown. V lost 10 bases to trimming and J lost 2 bases; unmatched junction nucleotides: 7. The CDR3 runs 13 residues. Germline CDR1 ENHRY, CDR2 SYGVKD. The data belong to a study of T cell responses to AZD1222 COVID-19 vaccine. Whole-study findings and limits: Among those given AZD1222, only five or six were seropositive at baseline.

Profiled with immunoSEQ multiplex PCR; TCRdb holds only in-frame clones, not every one. The table shows more than 110,000 clones, with 85% to 90% occurring only once. The chain has TRBV10-3 and TRBJ1-1; 7 bases are shared with TRBD1. The specimen comprised peripheral blood, sampled 28 days after the second AZD1222 dose. The clonotype comes from an adult who received the AZD1222 COVID-19 vaccine. The CDR3 nucleotides are TGTGCCACGACCGGGACAGATAACACTGAAGCTTTCTTT. It yields the protein CATTGTDNTEAFF.